This T cell receptor (beta chain) derives from a study of T-cell reconstitution after alpha-beta-depleted transplantation in children. This clonotype was found many times. The CDR3 covers 14 residues. Trimming removed 2 bases from V and 0 bases from J, with 7 bases in between. The V gene's germline CDR1 is DFQATT and CDR2 SNEGSKA (reference sequence). Unique molecular identifiers tagged the TCRbeta library. TCRdb ran MiXCR on the PCR reads and lists one entry per CDR3 protein. The sample carries some 590,000 distinct CDR3 sequences, 8% to 11% recorded once. This TCR came from a human donor who donated a stem cell graft to a child with acute myeloid leukemia. The source was PBMCs from the stem cell graft donor, collected from the stem cell graft. The chain joins TRBV20-1 to TRBJ1-4; no clear D. The CDR3 bases are TGCAGTGCTAGACTCCGCGCAACTAATGAAAAACTGTTTTTT. It translates to CSARLRATNEKLFF.